The rows below give T cell receptor beta chains drawn from one sample of a study of PD-1 blockade in classical Hodgkin lymphoma. TCRdb's table, derived via immunoSEQ multiplex PCR, lists solely in-frame clones and lacks some. The sample holds about 50,000 clones, about 75% seen once. This sample comprised peripheral blood mononuclear cells (PBMCs), obtained before the fourth cycle of nivolumab. Every receptor here comes from a human donor with classical Hodgkin lymphoma. The CDR3 runs from the conserved cysteine through the conserved F or W. Fields, in order: CDR3 DNA, CDR3 protein, J gene, V gene, D gene, clone size. The D gene is left open where the match is weak. Clone size is not always given. Where it is, it says once, few, many or a class for expanded clones.

DNA: TGTGCCAGCAGTCAAGTTGCTATGAACACTGAAGCTTTCTTT
CDR3: CASSQVAMNTEAFF
J: TRBJ1-1
V: TRBV14
D: -
size: many

DNA: TGTGCCAGCAGCTACGAGACAGAAAACACCGGGGAGCTGTTTTTT
CDR3: CASSYETENTGELFF
J: TRBJ2-2
V: TRBV7-2
D: -
size: -

DNA: TGTGCCAGCACCGGGACAGGGTATAGCGAGCAGTACTTC
CDR3: CASTGTGYSEQYF
J: TRBJ2-7
V: TRBV25-1
D: TRBD1
size: -

DNA: TGTGCCAGCAGCTTAGCCCCAAGTCCACCAGATACGCAGTATTTT
CDR3: CASSLAPSPPDTQYF
J: TRBJ2-3
V: TRBV7-6
D: -
size: few

DNA: TGTGCCAGCAGCTTGGGGGGAGAGCAGTACTTC
CDR3: CASSLGGEQYF
J: TRBJ2-7
V: TRBV5-4
D: -
size: -

DNA: TGTGCCAGCAGCCCGGGACAGACGAACTATGGCTACACCTTC
CDR3: CASSPGQTNYGYTF
J: TRBJ1-2
V: TRBV5-6
D: TRBD1
size: -

DNA: TGTGCCAGCAGCTCCCGGGCCTATGGCTACACCTTC
CDR3: CASSSRAYGYTF
J: TRBJ1-2
V: TRBV13
D: -
size: -

DNA: TGTGCCAGCAGCGTAGGGGGACTAAGGTTAGACAATGAGCAGTTCTTC
CDR3: CASSVGGLRLDNEQFF
J: TRBJ2-1
V: TRBV9
D: TRBD2
size: -

DNA: TGTGCCAGCAGCTTTGGTCTACTCAATGAGCAGTTCTTC
CDR3: CASSFGLLNEQFF
J: TRBJ2-1
V: TRBV7-2
D: -
size: few

DNA: TGTGCCACGCGATCACCGGGACAGGGTACTATTGAGCAGTTCTTC
CDR3: CATRSPGQGTIEQFF
J: TRBJ2-1
V: TRBV10-3
D: TRBD1
size: -

DNA: TGTGCCAGCAGCCCCGGTACGGGAGAGACCCAGTACTTC
CDR3: CASSPGTGETQYF
J: TRBJ2-5
V: TRBV9
D: -
size: -

DNA: TGTGCCAGCAGCTACACCGGGGACGGCTATCAGCCCCAGCATTTT
CDR3: CASSYTGDGYQPQHF
J: TRBJ1-5
V: TRBV5-4
D: -
size: once

DNA: TGTGCCAGTAGTCAAACAGGGGCTCGTCATGAAAAACTGTTTTTT
CDR3: CASSQTGARHEKLFF
J: TRBJ1-4
V: TRBV19
D: TRBD1
size: -

DNA: TGTGCCAGCAGTTTATTAAGGACAGTCAATCAGCCCCAGCATTTT
CDR3: CASSLLRTVNQPQHF
J: TRBJ1-5
V: TRBV6-6
D: -
size: -

DNA: TGCGCCAGCAGTGAGTCCAGACAGGGTTTTGGGACAGATACGCAGTATTTT
CDR3: CASSESRQGFGTDTQYF
J: TRBJ2-3
V: TRBV10-1
D: TRBD1
size: few

DNA: TGTGCCATCAGTGACTGGACTAGCGGGAGTGGTGGGACCGGGGAGCTGTTTTTT
CDR3: CAISDWTSGSGGTGELFF
J: TRBJ2-2
V: TRBV10-3
D: TRBD2
size: few

DNA: TGTGCCAGCAGCGTAAAAGAGGGGGCCAATTCACCCCTCCACTTT
CDR3: CASSVKEGANSPLHF
J: TRBJ1-6
V: TRBV9
D: TRBD1
size: once

DNA: TGTGCCACAGCAAGGGGAATCACTGAAGCTTTCTTT
CDR3: CATARGITEAFF
J: TRBJ1-1
V: TRBV10-3
D: -
size: -

DNA: TGTGCCAGCAGTTTTGGACTGGGGTTGTCCTACGAGCAGTACTTC
CDR3: CASSFGLGLSYEQYF
J: TRBJ2-7
V: TRBV6-5
D: -
size: -

DNA: TGTGCCAGCAGCTTTGGAATGAACTACGAGCAGTACTTC
CDR3: CASSFGMNYEQYF
J: TRBJ2-7
V: TRBV5-6
D: -
size: -

DNA: TGTGCCAGCAGTGATCAAGGGGGATCCTACGAGCAGTACTTC
CDR3: CASSDQGGSYEQYF
J: TRBJ2-7
V: TRBV2
D: -
size: once

DNA: TGTGCCAGCAAGATTGGGACCCTGGAGAATGAGCAGTTCTTC
CDR3: CASKIGTLENEQFF
J: TRBJ2-1
V: TRBV28
D: -
size: -

DNA: TGCAGCGTTGGGCCCGGGGGACTAGCGGAGCAGTACTTC
CDR3: CSVGPGGLAEQYF
J: TRBJ2-7
V: TRBV29-1
D: TRBD2
size: -

DNA: TGTGCCAGCAGTTTCTACTCAAGTACGGGGCAAGAGACCCAGTACTTC
CDR3: CASSFYSSTGQETQYF
J: TRBJ2-5
V: TRBV27
D: -
size: -

DNA: TGCGCCAGCAGAATGGACGGATGGGGGCAAGAGACCCAGTACTTC
CDR3: CASRMDGWGQETQYF
J: TRBJ2-5
V: TRBV23-1
D: -
size: once

DNA: TGTGCCAGCACCAAAAGGGGGACATACAATGAGCAGTTCTTC
CDR3: CASTKRGTYNEQFF
J: TRBJ2-1
V: TRBV6-1
D: -
size: -

DNA: TGTGCCAGCAGCTTAGCGCGATCCGGTTACGAGCAGTACTTC
CDR3: CASSLARSGYEQYF
J: TRBJ2-7
V: TRBV7-9
D: -
size: few

DNA: TGTGCCAGCAAAACGAGGGTCGCCCAGGGCCAAACTAACTATGGCTACACCTTC
CDR3: CASKTRVAQGQTNYGYTF
J: TRBJ1-2
V: TRBV27
D: -
size: -

DNA: TGTGCCAGCAGCCAAAGCCGGGATCGGAGTACCCAGTACTTC
CDR3: CASSQSRDRSTQYF
J: TRBJ2-5
V: TRBV4-2
D: -
size: -

DNA: TGTGCCACCAGCAGAGGATTAGCGGGAGATCCCTACGAGCAGTACTTC
CDR3: CATSRGLAGDPYEQYF
J: TRBJ2-7
V: TRBV15
D: TRBD2
size: -

DNA: TGTGCCAGCTCACCACGGCAGGATGGCTACACCTTC
CDR3: CASSPRQDGYTF
J: TRBJ1-2
V: TRBV18
D: -
size: many

DNA: TGTGCCAGCAGGGGCACTGAAGCTTTCTTT
CDR3: CASRGTEAFF
J: TRBJ1-1
V: TRBV7-9
D: -
size: -

DNA: TGCGCCAGCAGCCAGGGGACAAGGGGGAGCTCCTACGAGCAGTACTTC
CDR3: CASSQGTRGSSYEQYF
J: TRBJ2-7
V: TRBV4-3
D: -
size: -

DNA: TGTGCCAGCAGCTTAGGGACTAGCGGGAGGCAGTTCTTC
CDR3: CASSLGTSGRQFF
J: TRBJ2-1
V: TRBV7-3
D: TRBD2
size: -

DNA: TGTGCCACCTACCACAAGGTGGGCGGGAGGGATAATGAGCAGTTCTTC
CDR3: CATYHKVGGRDNEQFF
J: TRBJ2-1
V: TRBV10-3
D: TRBD2
size: -

DNA: TGTGCCAGCAGATCGGACAGCCAAGAGACCCAGTACTTC
CDR3: CASRSDSQETQYF
J: TRBJ2-5
V: TRBV5-4
D: -
size: -

DNA: TGCGCCAGCAGCTTGTTTGCGGGAGCGACGATCTACAATGAGCAGTTCTTC
CDR3: CASSLFAGATIYNEQFF
J: TRBJ2-1
V: TRBV5-1
D: TRBD2
size: -

DNA: TGTGCCAGCAGCGCCGGTGGGGTGAACACTGAAGCTTTCTTT
CDR3: CASSAGGVNTEAFF
J: TRBJ1-1
V: TRBV6-4
D: -
size: -

DNA: TGTGCCAGCAGCTTATCTACCATTTATAACTATGGCTACACCTTC
CDR3: CASSLSTIYNYGYTF
J: TRBJ1-2
V: TRBV7-9
D: -
size: once

DNA: TGTGCCAGCAGCGGGACCTCCAGCACAGATACGCAGTATTTT
CDR3: CASSGTSSTDTQYF
J: TRBJ2-3
V: TRBV2
D: -
size: -

DNA: TGTGCCAGCAGCTTAAGCGTATCCTACAATGAGCAGTTCTTC
CDR3: CASSLSVSYNEQFF
J: TRBJ2-1
V: TRBV11-3
D: -
size: -

DNA: TGTGCCAGCAGCAAACATTGGCGCAGGACCGGGGAGCTGTTTTTT
CDR3: CASSKHWRRTGELFF
J: TRBJ2-2
V: TRBV21-1
D: -
size: -

DNA: TGTGCCAGCGAAAGTATAGGGCAGGGGAACTATGGCTACACCTTC
CDR3: CASESIGQGNYGYTF
J: TRBJ1-2
V: TRBV2
D: -
size: -

DNA: TGTGCCAGTAGTAAGGTGGGACTAGCGGGAGAAGATACGCAGTATTTT
CDR3: CASSKVGLAGEDTQYF
J: TRBJ2-3
V: TRBV19
D: TRBD2
size: -

DNA: TGTGCCAGCAGCGCCTACTCGAGAGGCTACAATGAGCAGTTCTTC
CDR3: CASSAYSRGYNEQFF
J: TRBJ2-1
V: TRBV7-3
D: -
size: -

DNA: TGTGCCAGCAGTGAACCCCTGGGGGTGAACACTGAAGCTTTCTTT
CDR3: CASSEPLGVNTEAFF
J: TRBJ1-1
V: TRBV2
D: -
size: once

DNA: TGTGCCAGCAGTGAGCAACAGACAGGCAGCTCCTACAATGAGCAGTTCTTC
CDR3: CASSEQQTGSSYNEQFF
J: TRBJ2-1
V: TRBV6-1
D: -
size: -

DNA: TGTGCCAGCAGTCCCGGGGGCTCCTACGAGCAGTACTTC
CDR3: CASSPGGSYEQYF
J: TRBJ2-7
V: TRBV5-4
D: -
size: -

DNA: TGTGCCAGCAGGATCGGGACTAGCGGAGAGACCCAGTACTTC
CDR3: CASRIGTSGETQYF
J: TRBJ2-5
V: TRBV2
D: TRBD2
size: -

DNA: TGTGCCAGCAGCTTGGGGGGCATTGAAGCTTTCTTT
CDR3: CASSLGGIEAFF
J: TRBJ1-1
V: TRBV5-6
D: -
size: -

DNA: TGTGCCAGCAGTTTAGGGGGAAACATTCAGTACTTC
CDR3: CASSLGGNIQYF
J: TRBJ2-4
V: TRBV28
D: -
size: -

DNA: TGTGCCAGCAGCCAGACTAGCTCGCCCTACGATACGCAGTATTTT
CDR3: CASSQTSSPYDTQYF
J: TRBJ2-3
V: TRBV14
D: TRBD2
size: -

DNA: TGTGCTAGTGGTTTAGGACTAGCGGGAGACGGGGCAGATACGCAGTATTTT
CDR3: CASGLGLAGDGADTQYF
J: TRBJ2-3
V: TRBV12-5
D: TRBD2
size: -

DNA: TGTGCCAGCAGCCCCCTGTGGGACAGTAACGCCGGGGAGCTGTTTTTT
CDR3: CASSPLWDSNAGELFF
J: TRBJ2-2
V: TRBV14
D: TRBD1
size: -

DNA: TGCGCCAGCAGCTTCTACCCTAGCGGGAGCCCCTACAATGAGCAGTTCTTC
CDR3: CASSFYPSGSPYNEQFF
J: TRBJ2-1
V: TRBV5-1
D: TRBD2
size: many

DNA: TGTGCCAGCAGCGTATGGCCCCATGAGACCCAGTACTTC
CDR3: CASSVWPHETQYF
J: TRBJ2-5
V: TRBV9
D: -
size: -